Below are 2 T cell receptor beta chains sequenced from a single sample in a study of shared T cell receptors in the human thymus. Method: immunoSEQ multiplex PCR; TCRdb's copy keeps in-frame clones and lacks some. The sample carries hundreds of thousands of clones, 70% to 90% recorded once. This sample was also put to use in a study of human thymus T cells.

Specimen: thymocytes. The receptors stem from a girl under two years old with a congenital heart defect.

This chain uses TRBV4-1 with TRBJ2-3; D is ambiguous. CDR1 MGHRA and CDR2 YSYEKL come from the germline V gene. V dropped 5 bases and J dropped 0 bases, with 12 bases sitting between them. The CDR3 has 15 amino acids. The CDR3 DNA reads as TGCGCCAGCAGCACACCACCACGTAGCACAGATACGCAGTATTTT. Its translation is CASSTPPRSTDTQYF.

This chain connects TRBV5-6 to TRBJ1-4; TRBD1 aligns across 7 bases. Trimming took 0 bases from V and 7 from J; bases not matched to a gene: 9. The CDR3 consists of 16 residues. Per the germline V gene, CDR1 is SGHDT and CDR2 is YYEEEE. The CDR3 is CASSLAEDRVREKLFF. The CDR3 DNA follows: TGTGCCAGCAGCTTGGCCGAAGACAGGGTGCGTGAAAAACTGTTTTTT.